This T cell receptor beta chain comes out of a study of radiation and T cells in renal cell carcinoma. Background on the study: Nephrectomy followed 15 Gy stereotactic body radiation by 4 weeks.

V was pared by 0 bases and J by 2 bases, with 10 bases between. Germline assignment: CDR1 SGHAT and CDR2 FQNNGV. This CDR3 has 15 amino acids. Study findings and constraints: Baseline intratumoral clonotype presence is unknown without pretreatment biopsies.

Remarks on this clone: Antigen: not known.

Measured with immunoSEQ multiplex PCR; TCRdb has only the in-frame clones, and not every one. Among 120,000 or so clones listed, about 81% were seen once. As to time point: blood 2 weeks post-SBRT. The treatment is: 15 Gy SBRT to primary tumor, nephrectomy 4 weeks later. The tumor was a clear cell renal cell carcinoma. The material was blood, obtained from a patient whose treatment included radiotherapy and nephrectomy. The receptor was derived from an older woman with renal cell carcinoma. The chain uses TRBV11-2 and TRBJ2-5; D gene unclear. This chain's CDR3 is CASSLDRQVQETQYF. As DNA, the CDR3 is TGTGCCAGCAGCTTAGATCGTCAGGTTCAAGAGACCCAGTACTTC.